What follows are 10 T cell receptor beta chains derived from one specimen sequenced in a study of blood T cell repertoires in COVID-19. Generated by immunoSEQ multiplex PCR, the TCRdb table keeps only in-frame clones and is missing some. The sample records a few hundred thousand clones, around nine tenths being singletons. Sequencing input: peripheral blood. The source of these receptors is a young man with COVID-19, enrolled during active disease.

V gene TRBV7-2 combines with J gene TRBJ1-1; no reliable D call. This CDR3 contains 13 residues. CDR1 is SGHTA and CDR2 is FQGNSA in the germline V gene. The V end lost 9 bases, the J end lost 4 bases, and 15 bases lay between the germline ends. This CDR3 is CASGVNGITEAFF. The DNA of the CDR3 is TGTGCCAGTGGAGTTAACGGTATCACTGAAGCTTTCTTT.

The chain employs TRBV6-5 and TRBJ2-7, with TRBD2 matching over 10 bases. The CDR3 is 15 residues long. Trimming removed 2 bases from V and 4 bases from J; junction bases left unmatched: 5. In germline, CDR1 is MNHEY, CDR2 SVGAGI. The CDR3 DNA follows: TGTGCCAGCAGTTACGGGCCTAGCGGGGGTTACGAGCAGTACTTC. Amino acid sequence: CASSYGPSGGYEQYF.

CDR3 nucleotide sequence: TGTGCCAGCAGCCCACCTGTGGGACAGAGACTCCAAGAGACCCAGTACTTC. It yields the protein CASSPPVGQRLQETQYF. The chain is built from TRBV5-4 and TRBJ2-5; TRBD1 aligns across 7 bases. Losses at the gene ends were 4 bases for V and 1 base for J; bases not matched to a gene: 13. The CDR3 loop spans 17 amino acids. Germline lookup yields CDR1 SGHNT and CDR2 YYREEE (reference sequence).

The chain recombines TRBV19 with TRBJ2-1; TRBD1 agrees at 7 bases. Germline-derived CDR1 and CDR2 are LNHDA and SQIVND (reference sequence). The trim removed 4 bases at V and 1 base at J, leaving 1 base unmatched. CDR3 length: 14 amino acids. CDR3 bases: TGTGCCAGTAGTAAACAGGGGTCCTACAATGAGCAGTTCTTC. Its protein product is CASSKQGSYNEQFF.

The V gene is TRBV2, the J gene TRBJ1-5, with TRBD1 matching 9 bases. This CDR3 has 15 amino acids. The germline gives CDR1 SNHLY, CDR2 FYNNEI. V lost 6 bases, J lost 4 bases, and 7 bases stayed unmatched. CDR3 sequence reads: CASRPVTGGNQPQHF. The CDR3 region has the DNA TGTGCCAGCAGACCCGTGACAGGGGGTAATCAGCCCCAGCATTTT. The variable domain in full, completed from reference TRBV2 and TRBJ1-5, reads EPEVTQTPSHQVTQMGQEVILRCVPISNHLYFYWYRQILGQKVEFLVSFYNNEISEKSEIFDDQFSVERPDGSNFTLKIRSTKLEDSAMYFCASRPVTGGNQPQHFGDGTRLSIL.

V is TRBV7-9 and J is TRBJ2-7, with 11 nucleotides matching TRBD2. Germline CDR1 reads SEHNR; CDR2 reads FQNEAQ (reference sequence). The V gene end was trimmed by 5 bases and the J gene end by 3 bases; junction bases not matched to a gene: 6. This CDR3 has 15 amino acids. CDR3 nucleotide sequence: TGTGCCAGCAGCGCCCGACTAGCGGGGAACTACGAGCAGTACTTC. This gives the protein CASSARLAGNYEQYF.

This clone was observed a single time. Other nucleotide sequences from this sample produce the same CDR3. The rearrangement uses TRBV4-1 and TRBJ1-6; a weak D match, TRBD1 (5 bases). This CDR3 is 15 amino acids long. V was cut by 5 bases and J by 9 bases, with 17 bases left in between. Per the germline V gene, CDR1 is MGHRA and CDR2 is YSYEKL. CDR3 nucleotides: TGCGCCAGCAGCTTACCCAGGGTAACGGGTTCACCCCTCCACTTT. Protein sequence: CASSLPRVTGSPLHF.

The J gene is TRBJ1-1, the V gene TRBV13; D is possibly TRBD1 (5 bases). CDR1 PRHDT and CDR2 FYEKMQ come from the germline V gene (reference sequence). With 5 bases removed from V and 0 bases from J, the gap between germline ends came to 16 bases. This CDR3 spans 16 amino acids. The chain's CDR3 is CASSSPTAGLNTEAFF. CDR3 coding DNA: TGTGCCAGCAGCAGCCCGACAGCAGGATTGAACACTGAAGCTTTCTTT.

The J gene is TRBJ2-5, the V gene TRBV19; 7 nucleotides line up with TRBD2. V lost 6 bases, J lost 2 bases, and 12 bases stayed unmatched. Germline CDR1 and CDR2: LNHDA and SQIVND (reference sequence). The CDR3 totals 16 residues. CDR3 residues: CASSLTVPAGQETQYF. The CDR3 DNA reads TGTGCCAGTAGCCTCACCGTGCCAGCGGGGCAAGAGACCCAGTACTTC.

V usage is TRBV3-1 (or the pseudogene TRBV3-2) and J usage is TRBJ2-7; perhaps TRBD1 as D (6 bases). This CDR3 region has 16 residues. The V gene lost 0 bases and the J gene lost 2 bases, with 14 bases spanning the gap. Germline V gene data show CDR1 as LGHDT and CDR2 as YNNKEL (reference sequence). The CDR3 is CASSQDKSTGPYEQYF. The CDR3 DNA reads as TGTGCCAGCAGCCAAGACAAGTCAACAGGGCCCTACGAGCAGTACTTC.